The clone carrying this T cell receptor (beta chain) turned up a few times. As yet, its antigen is unknown. Since all of the isolated RNA was reverse transcribed, expressed TCRB transcripts were what got sequenced. Roughly 3.6 million reads per sample were averaged for naive, central memory and regulatory samples. Generated by immunoSEQ multiplex PCR, the TCRdb table keeps only in-frame clones and is missing some. Here the sample spans 300,000 to 400,000 clones, around 9% being singletons. The data originate from a study of beta chain features in type 1 diabetes. Findings of the study overall: TCRB CDR3s were moderately but significantly shorter in Type 1 diabetes patients in all four CD4+ subsets.

Trimming pared 5 bases from V and 0 bases from J, leaving 11 bases between. The CDR3 has 15 amino acids. The germline CDR1 and CDR2 sequences are SGHTA and FQGNSA. This clonotype originated in a man younger than 40 with type 1 diabetes. The rearrangement links TRBV7-2 to TRBJ2-1; D tentatively fits TRBD1 or TRBD2 (5 bases each). The specimen was central memory CD4+ T cells from blood. The CDR3 nucleotides are TGTGCCAGCAGCCCGGGACCTAGCTCCTACAATGAGCAGTTCTTC. Its protein product is CASSPGPSSYNEQFF.